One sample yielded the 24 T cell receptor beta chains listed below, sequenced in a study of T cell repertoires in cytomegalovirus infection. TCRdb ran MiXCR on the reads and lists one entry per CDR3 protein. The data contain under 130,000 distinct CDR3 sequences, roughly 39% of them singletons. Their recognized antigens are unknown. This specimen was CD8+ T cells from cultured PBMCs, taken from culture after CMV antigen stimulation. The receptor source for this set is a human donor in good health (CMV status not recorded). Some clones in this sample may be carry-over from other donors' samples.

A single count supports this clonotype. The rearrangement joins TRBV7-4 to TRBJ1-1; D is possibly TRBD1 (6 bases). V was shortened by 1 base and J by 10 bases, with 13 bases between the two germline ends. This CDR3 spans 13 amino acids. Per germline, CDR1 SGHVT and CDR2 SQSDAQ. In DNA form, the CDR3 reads TGTGCCAGCAGCTTAGTCCGGGACACCACAGCTTTCTTT. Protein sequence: CASSLVRDTTAFF.

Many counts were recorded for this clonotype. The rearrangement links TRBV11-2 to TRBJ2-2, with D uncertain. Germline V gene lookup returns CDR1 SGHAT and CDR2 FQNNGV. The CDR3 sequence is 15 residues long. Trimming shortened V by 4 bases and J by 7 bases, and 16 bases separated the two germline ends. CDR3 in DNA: TGTGCCAGCAGCTCAGCGACACTCGTGCGCGGGGAGCTGTTTTTT. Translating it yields CASSSATLVRGELFF. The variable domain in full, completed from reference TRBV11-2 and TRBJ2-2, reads EAGVAQSPRYKIIEKRQSVAFWCNPISGHATLYWYQQILGQGPKLLIQFQNNGVVDDSQLPKDRFSAERLKGVDSTLKIQPAKLEDSAVYLCASSSATLVRGELFFGEGSRLTVL.

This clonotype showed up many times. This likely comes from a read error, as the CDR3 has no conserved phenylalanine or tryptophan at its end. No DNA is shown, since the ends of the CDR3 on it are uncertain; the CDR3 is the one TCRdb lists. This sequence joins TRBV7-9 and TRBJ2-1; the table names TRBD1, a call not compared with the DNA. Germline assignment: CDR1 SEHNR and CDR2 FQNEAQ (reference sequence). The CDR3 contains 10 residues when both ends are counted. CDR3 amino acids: CASSPGSAIS.

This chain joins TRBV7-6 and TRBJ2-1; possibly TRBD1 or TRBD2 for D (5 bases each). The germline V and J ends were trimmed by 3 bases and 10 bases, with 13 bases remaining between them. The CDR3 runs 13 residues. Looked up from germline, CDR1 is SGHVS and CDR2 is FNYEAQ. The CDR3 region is CASSFSARGEQFF. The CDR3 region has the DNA TGTGCCAGCAGCTTCTCGGCCCGGGGCGAGCAGTTCTTC. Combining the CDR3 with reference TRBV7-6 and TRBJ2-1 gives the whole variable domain GAGVSQSPRYKVTKRGQDVALRCDPISGHVSLYWYRQALGQGPEFLTYFNYEAQQDKSGLPNDRFSAERPEGSISTLTIQRTEQRDSAMYRCASSFSARGEQFFGPGTRLTVL.

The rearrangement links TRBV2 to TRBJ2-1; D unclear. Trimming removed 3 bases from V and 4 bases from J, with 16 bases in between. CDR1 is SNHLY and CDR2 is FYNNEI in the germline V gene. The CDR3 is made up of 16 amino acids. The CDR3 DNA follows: TGTGCCAGCAGTGACCTCGGCAGTGTGATGTACAATGAGCAGTTCTTC. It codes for CASSDLGSVMYNEQFF.

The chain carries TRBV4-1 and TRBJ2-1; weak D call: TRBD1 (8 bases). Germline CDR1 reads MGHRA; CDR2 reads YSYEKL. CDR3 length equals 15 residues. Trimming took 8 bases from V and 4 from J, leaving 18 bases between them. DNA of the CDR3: TGCGCCAGCGGGGGAGGGACAGGTATTTACAATGAGCAGTTCTTC. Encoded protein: CASGGGTGIYNEQFF.

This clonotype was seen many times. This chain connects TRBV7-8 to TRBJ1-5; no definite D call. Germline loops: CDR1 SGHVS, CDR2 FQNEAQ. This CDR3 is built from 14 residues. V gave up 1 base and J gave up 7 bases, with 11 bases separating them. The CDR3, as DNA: TGTGCCAGCAGCTTAGAAGATCCGGGGCAGCCCCAGCATTTT. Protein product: CASSLEDPGQPQHF. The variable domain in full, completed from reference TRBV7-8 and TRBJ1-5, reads GAGVSQSPRYKVAKRGQDVALRCDPISGHVSLFWYQQALGQGPEFLTYFQNEAQLDKSGLPSDRFFAERPEGSVSTLKIQRTQQEDSAVYLCASSLEDPGQPQHFGDGTRLSIL.

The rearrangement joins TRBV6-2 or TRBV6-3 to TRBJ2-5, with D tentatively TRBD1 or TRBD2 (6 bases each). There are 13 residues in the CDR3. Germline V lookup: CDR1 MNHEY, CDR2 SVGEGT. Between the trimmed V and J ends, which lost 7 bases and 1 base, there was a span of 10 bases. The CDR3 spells CASTGASQETQYF. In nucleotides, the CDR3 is TGTGCCAGCACGGGGGCCAGCCAAGAGACCCAGTACTTC.

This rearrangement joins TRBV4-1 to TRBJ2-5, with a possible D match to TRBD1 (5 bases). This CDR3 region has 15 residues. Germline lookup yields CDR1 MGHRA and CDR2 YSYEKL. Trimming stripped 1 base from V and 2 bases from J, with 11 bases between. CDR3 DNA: TGCGCCAGCAGCCAAGTATTTAGACAGCAAGAGACCCAGTACTTC. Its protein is CASSQVFRQQETQYF.

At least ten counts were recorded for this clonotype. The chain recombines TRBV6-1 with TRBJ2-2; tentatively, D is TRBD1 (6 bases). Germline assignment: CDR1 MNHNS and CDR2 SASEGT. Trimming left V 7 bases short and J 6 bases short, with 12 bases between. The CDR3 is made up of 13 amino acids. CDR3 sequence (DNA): TGTGCCAGCATGTACAGGGTTGCCGGGGAGCTGTTTTTT. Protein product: CASMYRVAGELFF.

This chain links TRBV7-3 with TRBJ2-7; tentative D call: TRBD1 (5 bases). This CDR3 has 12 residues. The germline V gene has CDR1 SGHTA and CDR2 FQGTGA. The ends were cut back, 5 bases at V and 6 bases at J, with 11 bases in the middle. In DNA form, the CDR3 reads TGTGCCAGCAGCCCCGACAGATTCGAGCAGTACTTC. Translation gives CASSPDRFEQYF.

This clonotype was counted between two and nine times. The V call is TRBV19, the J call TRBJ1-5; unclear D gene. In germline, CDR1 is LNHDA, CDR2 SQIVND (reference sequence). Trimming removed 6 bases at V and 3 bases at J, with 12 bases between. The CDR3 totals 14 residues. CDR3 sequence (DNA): TGTGCCAGTAGAGGGTCAGGACCCAATCAGCCCCAGCATTTT. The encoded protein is CASRGSGPNQPQHF.

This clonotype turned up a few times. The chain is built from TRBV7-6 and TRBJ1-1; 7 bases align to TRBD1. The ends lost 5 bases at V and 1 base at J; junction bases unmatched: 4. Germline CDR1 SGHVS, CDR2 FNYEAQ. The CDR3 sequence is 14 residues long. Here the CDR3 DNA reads TGTGCCAGCAGCCAGGGGGGAGAGAACACTGAAGCTTTCTTT. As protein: CASSQGGENTEAFF.

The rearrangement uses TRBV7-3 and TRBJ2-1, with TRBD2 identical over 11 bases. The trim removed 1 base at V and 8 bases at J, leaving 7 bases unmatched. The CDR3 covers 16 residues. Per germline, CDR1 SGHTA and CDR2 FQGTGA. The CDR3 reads CASSLIAGGPMDEQFF. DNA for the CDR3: TGTGCCAGCAGCTTAATAGCGGGGGGGCCCATGGATGAGCAGTTCTTC.

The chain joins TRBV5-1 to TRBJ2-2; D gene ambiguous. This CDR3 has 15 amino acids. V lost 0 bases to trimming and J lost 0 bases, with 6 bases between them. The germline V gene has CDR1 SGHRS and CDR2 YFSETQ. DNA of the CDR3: TGCGCCAGCAGCTTGGAAGCTACGAACACCGGGGAGCTGTTTTTT. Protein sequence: CASSLEATNTGELFF.

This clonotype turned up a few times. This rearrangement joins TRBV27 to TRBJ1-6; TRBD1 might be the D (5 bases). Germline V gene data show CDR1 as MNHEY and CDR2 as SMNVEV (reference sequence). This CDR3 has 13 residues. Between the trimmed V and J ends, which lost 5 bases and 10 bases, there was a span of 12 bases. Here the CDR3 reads CASSAPGASPLHF. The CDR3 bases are TGTGCCAGCAGTGCCCCCGGGGCCTCACCCCTCCACTTT.

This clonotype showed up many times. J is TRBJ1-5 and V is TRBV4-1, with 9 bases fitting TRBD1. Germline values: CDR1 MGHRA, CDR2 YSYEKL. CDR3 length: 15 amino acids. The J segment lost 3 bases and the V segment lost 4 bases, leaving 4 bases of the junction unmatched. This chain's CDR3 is CASSRRQGDNQPQHF. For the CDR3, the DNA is TGCGCCAGCAGCCGGAGACAGGGGGACAATCAGCCCCAGCATTTT.

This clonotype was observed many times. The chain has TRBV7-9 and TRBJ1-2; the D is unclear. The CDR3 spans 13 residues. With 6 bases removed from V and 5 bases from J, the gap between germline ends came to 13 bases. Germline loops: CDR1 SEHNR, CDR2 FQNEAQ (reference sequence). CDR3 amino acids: CASRPGHLYGYTF. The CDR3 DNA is TGTGCCAGCAGGCCCGGGCACCTGTATGGCTACACCTTC.

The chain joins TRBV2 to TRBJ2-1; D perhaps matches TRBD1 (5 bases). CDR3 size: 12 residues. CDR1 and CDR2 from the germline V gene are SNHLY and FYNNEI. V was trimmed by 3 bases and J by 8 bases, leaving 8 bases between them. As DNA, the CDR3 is TGTGCCAGCAGTGACAGGGTCCATGAGCAGTTCTTC. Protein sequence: CASSDRVHEQFF. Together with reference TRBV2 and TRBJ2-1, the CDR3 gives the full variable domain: EPEVTQTPSHQVTQMGQEVILRCVPISNHLYFYWYRQILGQKVEFLVSFYNNEISEKSEIFDDQFSVERPDGSNFTLKIRSTKLEDSAMYFCASSDRVHEQFFGPGTRLTVL.

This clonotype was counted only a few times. Here the CDR3 DNA reads TGTGCCAGCAGCTTGGAAAATCGGCCCCCGCGGGGGCAGTATTTT. The encoded protein is CASSLENRPPRGQYF. V and J are TRBV5-4 and TRBJ2-3, with D possibly TRBD2 on 6 matching bases. Trimming shortened V by 0 bases and J by 11 bases, and 19 bases separated the two germline ends. The length of the CDR3 is 15 residues. CDR1 and CDR2 from the germline V gene are SGHNT and YYREEE (reference sequence).

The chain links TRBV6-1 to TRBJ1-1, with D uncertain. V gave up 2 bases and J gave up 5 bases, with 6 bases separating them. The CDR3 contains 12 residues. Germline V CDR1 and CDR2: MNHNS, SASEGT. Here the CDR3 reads CASSESGTEAFF. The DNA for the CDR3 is TGTGCCAGCAGTGAATCGGGGACTGAAGCTTTCTTT.

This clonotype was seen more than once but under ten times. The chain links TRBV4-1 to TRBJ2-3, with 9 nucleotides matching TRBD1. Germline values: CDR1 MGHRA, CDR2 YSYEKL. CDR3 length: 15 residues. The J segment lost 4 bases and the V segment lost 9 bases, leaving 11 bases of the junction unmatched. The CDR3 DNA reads TGCGCCAGTGGAATGGTACAGGGGGCCGCAGATACGCAGTATTTT. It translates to CASGMVQGAADTQYF.

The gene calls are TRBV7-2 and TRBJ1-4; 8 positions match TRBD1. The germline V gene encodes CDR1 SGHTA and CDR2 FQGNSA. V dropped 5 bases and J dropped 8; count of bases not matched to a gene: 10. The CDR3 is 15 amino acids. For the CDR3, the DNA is TGTGCCAGCAGCCCTACAGGGGGACCGGGGGAAAAACTGTTTTTT. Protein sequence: CASSPTGGPGEKLFF.

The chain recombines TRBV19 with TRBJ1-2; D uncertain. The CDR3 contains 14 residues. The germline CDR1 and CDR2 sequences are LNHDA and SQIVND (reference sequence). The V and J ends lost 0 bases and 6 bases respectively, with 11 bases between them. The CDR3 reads CASSIDGWGDGYTF. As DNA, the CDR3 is TGTGCCAGTAGTATAGATGGTTGGGGAGATGGCTACACCTTC.